Below are 14 T cell receptor beta chains sequenced from a single sample in a study of graft-versus-host responses after intestinal transplantation. Sequencing was performed with immunoSEQ multiplex PCR; in TCRdb, only in-frame clones are kept and a portion is missing. This table has 110,000 to 150,000 clones, about nine tenths appearing once. Antigens for these TCRs are unknown. Sample: unstimulated CD4+ T cells sorted from spleen or lymph node cells, taken before intestinal transplant. All receptors come from a human donor who received an intestinal transplant.

The J gene is TRBJ1-1, the V gene TRBV28; D is possibly TRBD1 (5 bases). Germline CDR1 is MDHEN and CDR2 is SYDVKM. Trimming removed 6 bases at V and 4 bases at J, with 27 bases between. The CDR3 length is 18 residues. The CDR3 sequence is CASRPNPSLRQGATEAFF. CDR3 sequence (DNA): TGTGCCAGCAGACCTAACCCCTCTCTCCGTCAGGGCGCCACTGAAGCTTTCTTT.

The chain joins TRBV14 to TRBJ2-5, with TRBD2 matching 12 bases. Germline values: CDR1 SGHDN, CDR2 FVKESK. The CDR3 contains 17 residues. V gave up 3 bases and J gave up 5 bases; unmatched junction bases: 10. In DNA form, the CDR3 reads TGTGCCAGCAGCCAGGCCCCTAGCGGGAGGGCCGCGGAGACCCAGTACTTC. Encoded protein: CASSQAPSGRAAETQYF.

V is TRBV5-1 and J is TRBJ2-1; maybe TRBD2 (5 bases). With 3 bases removed from V and 8 bases from J, the gap between germline ends came to 12 bases. The CDR3 is 13 residues long. CDR1 is SGHRS, CDR2 YFSETQ, per germline. The CDR3 spells CASSSGLSDEQFF. CDR3 DNA: TGCGCCAGCAGCTCAGGACTGTCCGATGAGCAGTTCTTC.

There are a few counts of this clone. The chain is built from TRBV5-1 and TRBJ1-2, with D perhaps matching TRBD1 (6 bases). The V end was cut by 1 base, the J end by 6 bases, with 7 bases between. CDR3 length equals 12 residues. Germline loops: CDR1 SGHRS, CDR2 YFSETQ. The CDR3 DNA sequence: TGCGCCAGCAGCTTGAGGGGGGATGGCTACACCTTC. This sequence encodes CASSLRGDGYTF.

The V and J genes are TRBV9 and TRBJ2-5; the match to TRBD1 covers 7 bases. This CDR3 comprises 16 residues. V shed 0 bases and J 4 bases; nucleotides not matched to a gene: 9. From germline, CDR1 is SGDLS and CDR2 YYNGEE. The CDR3, as DNA: TGTGCCAGCAGCGTAGTGGGGCAGGGGGTGCGAGAGACCCAGTACTTC. It encodes CASSVVGQGVRETQYF.

V is TRBV5-8 and J is TRBJ2-5; 13 positions match TRBD2. After removal of 7 bases from V and 3 bases from J, the junction contained 6 bases not matched to a gene. This CDR3 comprises 15 residues. The germline V gene has CDR1 SGHTS and CDR2 YDEGEE. CDR3 loop: CASCELAGGEETQYF. The CDR3 DNA reads TGTGCCAGCTGCGAACTAGCGGGGGGGGAAGAGACCCAGTACTTC.

This chain connects TRBV6-5 to TRBJ2-3; 8 bases agree with TRBD2. The germline V gene encodes CDR1 MNHEY and CDR2 SVGAGI. The J segment lost 5 bases and the V segment lost 2 bases, leaving 6 bases of the junction unmatched. CDR3 length: 15 residues. The CDR3 reads CASSYTVAGLDTQYF. The CDR3 DNA reads TGTGCCAGCAGTTACACGGTAGCGGGATTAGATACGCAGTATTTT.

This chain links TRBV15 with TRBJ1-5; D not resolved. Germline values: CDR1 LNHNV, CDR2 YYDKDF (reference sequence). The CDR3 spans 16 residues. Trimming removed 0 bases at V and 4 bases at J, with 13 bases between. CDR3 protein: CATSRDGQMYNQPQHF. CDR3 sequence (DNA): TGTGCCACCAGCAGAGATGGGCAGATGTATAATCAGCCCCAGCATTTT.

The chain carries TRBV7-3 and TRBJ2-1; 7 bases fit TRBD2. The CDR3 has 17 residues. Losses at the gene ends were 5 bases for V and 3 bases for J; bases not matched to a gene: 13. Germline V gives CDR1 SGHTA, CDR2 FQGTGA. The CDR3: CASSPAGTLADYNEQFF. The CDR3 bases are TGTGCCAGCAGCCCCGCAGGGACGCTAGCGGACTACAATGAGCAGTTCTTC. Based on the CDR3 plus reference TRBV7-3 and TRBJ2-1, the full variable domain is GAGVSQTPSNKVTEKGKYVELRCDPISGHTALYWYRQSLGQGPEFLIYFQGTGAADDSGLPNDRFFAVRPEGSVSTLKIQRTERGDSAVYLCASSPAGTLADYNEQFFGPGTRLTVL.

This clone has just one count. The chain uses TRBV18 and TRBJ1-5; possibly TRBD1 for D (5 bases). CDR3 size: 18 residues. The ends were cut back, 6 bases at V and 1 base at J, with 22 bases in the middle. In germline, CDR1 is KGHSH, CDR2 LQKENI. CDR3 coding DNA: TGTGCCAGCTCGATGCTGCCCCGGGGCGAGTTGAGCAATCAGCCCCAGCATTTT. This translates into CASSMLPRGELSNQPQHF.

In its sample, this clone was seen once. V usage is TRBV27 and J usage is TRBJ1-6; tentative D call: TRBD1 (5 bases). Trimming shortened V by 2 bases and J by 10 bases, and 21 bases separated the two germline ends. This CDR3 spans 17 amino acids. Germline V gene sequence: CDR1 MNHEY, CDR2 SMNVEV (reference sequence). The CDR3 sequence is CASSLRMMEDIGSPLHF. In DNA, the CDR3 is TGTGCCAGCAGTTTAAGGATGATGGAGGACATAGGGTCACCCCTCCACTTT.

This rearrangement joins TRBV4-1 to TRBJ1-6; weak D call: TRBD1 (5 bases). The V gene lost 2 bases and the J gene lost 7 bases, with 18 bases spanning the gap. The CDR3 runs 17 residues. Germline lookup yields CDR1 MGHRA and CDR2 YSYEKL. The CDR3, as DNA: TGCGCCAGCAGCCAAAGTCGGCTGGGACCGACAAATTCACCCCTCCACTTT. Its translation is CASSQSRLGPTNSPLHF.

The chain employs TRBV5-1 and TRBJ1-6; a weak D match, TRBD1 (6 bases). Deletions cut 0 bases from V and 0 bases from J, with 16 bases between. Germline V gene sequence: CDR1 SGHRS, CDR2 YFSETQ. The CDR3 extends over 19 amino acids. The CDR3: CASSLDLAQGSSYNSPLHF. CDR3 sequence (DNA): TGCGCCAGCAGCTTGGACCTAGCTCAGGGGAGCTCCTATAATTCACCCCTCCACTTT.

This clone was picked up one time. The V gene is TRBV10-3, the J gene TRBJ2-7; 8 bases map to TRBD1. The CDR3 extends over 13 amino acids. Germline V lookup: CDR1 ENHRY, CDR2 SYGVKD. The V and J ends lost 6 bases and 2 bases, in that order; junction bases with no gene match: 3. In DNA form, the CDR3 reads TGTGCCATCAGGGGGACAGGTCCCTACGAGCAGTACTTC. This gives the protein CAIRGTGPYEQYF.